This T cell receptor beta chain was sequenced in a study of shared clonotypes between healthy human individuals. Study-wide findings and caveats: The low donor count limited represented genetic and exposure-history diversity.

Authors' analysis steps: Filtering differed because ImmunoSEQ produced junction-only sequences that carried no quality scores. The repertoire was sequenced with immunoSEQ multiplex PCR; TCRdb's copy has only in-frame clones and lacks some. V, J and clone size are those of that table, while D and trimming were read from the DNA. The data contain 450,000 to 500,000 clones, 60% to 80% of them singletons. Note on this clone: No antigen is known for it.

About 100 million PBMCs per unsorted sample were used for genomic DNA. V was cut by 5 bases and J by 3 bases, with 16 bases left in between. The CDR3 loop spans 15 amino acids. The germline V gene has CDR1 ENHRY and CDR2 SYGVKD. The TCR originated in a woman aged 40 to 50 in good health. Some clones in this sample may be carry-over from other donors' samples. The rearrangement links TRBV10-3 to TRBJ1-2, with D possibly TRBD1 on 6 matching bases. Sequencing was done on a sample of PBMCs. CDR3 sequence: CAISSSTGDDYGYTF. The CDR3, as DNA: TGTGCCATCAGTTCCTCGACAGGCGACGACTATGGCTACACCTTC.